One sample yielded the 29 T cell receptor beta chains listed below, sequenced in a study of OX40 agonist ivuxolimab in advanced cancers. Using immunoSEQ multiplex PCR, the repertoire was profiled, and TCRdb retains in-frame clones only, with some absent. Of tens of thousands of clones in the sample, around 90% were seen once. This specimen consisted of CD4+ or CD8+ T cells sorted from blood, obtained in a trial of the OX40 agonist ivuxolimab. The origin of the receptors is an adult with an advanced solid tumor such as melanoma, head and neck, liver or kidney cancer.

The rearrangement links TRBV4-3 to TRBJ2-3; TRBD1 aligns across 8 bases. The V and J ends lost 2 bases and 4 bases, in that order; junction bases with no gene match: 5. The CDR3 extends over 15 amino acids. Germline values: CDR1 LGHNA, CDR2 YSLEER. This CDR3 is CASSQRTGSADTQYF. The CDR3 bases are TGCGCCAGCAGCCAACGGACAGGGTCGGCAGATACGCAGTATTTT.

The CDR3 DNA reads as TGTGCCAGTAGTCTAAGCGGGGGGCGGACCTACGAGCAGTACTTC. Its protein is CASSLSGGRTYEQYF. The chain joins TRBV19 to TRBJ2-7; 9 bases are a match to TRBD2. Trimming removed 5 bases from V and 2 bases from J; junction bases left unmatched: 7. The CDR3 contains 15 residues. Germline V gives CDR1 LNHDA, CDR2 SQIVND (reference sequence).

This clone has just one count. The gene calls are TRBV27 and TRBJ2-7; 11 bases are shared with TRBD2. This CDR3 comprises 15 residues. Germline-derived CDR1 and CDR2 are MNHEY and SMNVEV (reference sequence). The trim removed 5 bases at V and 5 bases at J, leaving 8 bases unmatched. The CDR3: CASSGATSGSNEQYF. CDR3 coding DNA: TGTGCCAGCAGTGGGGCCACTAGCGGGAGTAACGAGCAGTACTTC.

This clone was recorded a few times. This chain joins TRBV6-1 and TRBJ1-5; the D is unclear. Germline lookup yields CDR1 MNHNS and CDR2 SASEGT. The CDR3 runs to 13 residues. Trimming removed 7 bases from V and 0 bases from J, with 7 bases in between. This CDR3 is CASNWDSNQPQHF. The CDR3 DNA is TGTGCCAGCAATTGGGATAGCAATCAGCCCCAGCATTTT.

CDR3 residues: CASSLPSENEQFF. DNA for the CDR3: TGTGCCAGCAGCTTGCCGAGTGAGAATGAGCAGTTCTTC. The chain links TRBV5-4 to TRBJ2-1; no definite D call. Germline lookup yields CDR1 SGHNT and CDR2 YYREEE (reference sequence). The CDR3 length is 13 residues. V dropped 1 base and J dropped 7 bases, with 9 bases sitting between them.

The V gene is TRBV19, the J gene TRBJ1-1; the D is unclear. V was shortened by 2 bases and J by 6 bases, with 13 bases between the two germline ends. The CDR3 has 14 amino acids. Looked up from germline, CDR1 is LNHDA and CDR2 is SQIVND (reference sequence). CDR3: CASSISLIRSEAFF. As DNA, the CDR3 is TGTGCCAGTAGTATATCCCTGATTCGGTCTGAAGCTTTCTTT.

J is TRBJ1-5 and V is TRBV6-1; the D gene is possibly TRBD1 (6 bases). Germline values: CDR1 MNHNS, CDR2 SASEGT. The CDR3 extends over 13 amino acids. Trimming removed 6 bases at V and 7 bases at J, with 13 bases between. The CDR3: CASRARGLQPQHF. In DNA, the CDR3 is TGTGCCAGCAGAGCCAGGGGTTTACAGCCCCAGCATTTT.

The chain carries TRBV28 and TRBJ2-7, with TRBD1 as a possible D gene (5 bases). Trimming removed 4 bases at V and 4 bases at J, with 11 bases between. The germline gives CDR1 MDHEN, CDR2 SYDVKM. CDR3 length: 13 amino acids. CDR3 protein: CASSSTEPYEQYF. The CDR3 DNA is TGTGCCAGCAGTTCGACAGAACCTTACGAGCAGTACTTC.

V and J are TRBV11-2 and TRBJ2-7, with a possible D match to TRBD1 (5 bases). This CDR3 region has 14 residues. V lost 0 bases, J lost 6 bases, and 12 bases lay in between. The germline V gene has CDR1 SGHAT and CDR2 FQNNGV. The DNA of the CDR3 is TGTGCCAGCAGCTTAGATGGACAACCCATCGAGCAGTACTTC. The encoded protein is CASSLDGQPIEQYF. Combining the CDR3 with reference TRBV11-2 and TRBJ2-7 gives the whole variable domain EAGVAQSPRYKIIEKRQSVAFWCNPISGHATLYWYQQILGQGPKLLIQFQNNGVVDDSQLPKDRFSAERLKGVDSTLKIQPAKLEDSAVYLCASSLDGQPIEQYFGPGTRLTVT.

The chain is built from TRBV19 and TRBJ2-5; D ambiguous. This CDR3 is built from 14 residues. The germline V and J ends were trimmed by 4 bases and 1 base, with 10 bases remaining between them. The germline V gene has CDR1 LNHDA and CDR2 SQIVND (reference sequence). CDR3 DNA sequence: TGTGCCAGTAGTAGTCTTGCGATCCAAGAGACCCAGTACTTC. It translates to CASSSLAIQETQYF.

V and J are TRBV7-2 and TRBJ2-7, with D tentatively TRBD1 or TRBD2 (6 bases each). The CDR3 has 15 residues. Per the germline V gene, CDR1 is SGHTA and CDR2 is FQGNSA. The V and J ends lost 3 bases and 2 bases respectively, with 14 bases between them. CDR3 DNA sequence: TGTGCCAGCAGCTTTAGTGGGGGGCAAACCTACGAGCAGTACTTC. Translation: CASSFSGGQTYEQYF.

V and J are TRBV5-1 and TRBJ1-2; 7 bases match TRBD1. CDR3 length: 13 amino acids. V shed 2 bases, J shed 3 bases, and the junction held 1 base outside the gene matches. The germline V gene has CDR1 SGHRS and CDR2 YFSETQ. Here the CDR3 reads CASSLGQDYGYTF. CDR3 nucleotides: TGCGCCAGCAGCTTAGGACAGGACTATGGCTACACCTTC. The full variable domain, in which reference TRBV5-1 and TRBJ1-2 provide the parts outside the CDR3, is KAGVTQTPRYLIKTRGQQVTLSCSPISGHRSVSWYQQTPGQGLQFLFEYFSETQRNKGNFPGRFSGRQFSNSRSEMNVSTLELGDSALYLCASSLGQDYGYTFGSGTRLTVV.

The V and J genes are TRBV4-2 and TRBJ2-7; D remains ambiguous. The CDR3 extends over 15 amino acids. CDR1 is LGHNA, CDR2 YNFKEQ, per germline. V was clipped by 1 base and J by 1 base, with 11 bases between them. This chain's CDR3 is CASSQVSGVSYEQYF. As DNA, the CDR3 is TGTGCCAGCAGCCAAGTCAGTGGAGTTTCCTACGAGCAGTACTTC.

The gene calls are TRBV11-2 and TRBJ1-1; 8 bases agree with TRBD1. Germline CDR1 SGHAT, CDR2 FQNNGV. The CDR3 is made up of 12 amino acids. The V gene end was trimmed by 3 bases and the J gene end by 7 bases; junction bases not matched to a gene: 1. CDR3 in amino acids: CASSLDRDEAFF. Here the CDR3 DNA reads TGTGCCAGCAGCTTGGACAGGGATGAAGCTTTCTTT.

The chain links TRBV28 to TRBJ2-7; D is tentatively TRBD1 or TRBD2 (6 bases each). Trimming removed 11 bases from V and 2 bases from J, with 13 bases in between. CDR1 and CDR2 (germline): MDHEN, SYDVKM. This CDR3 is built from 12 residues. CDR3: CASGGHTYEQYF. DNA for the CDR3: TGTGCCTCCGGGGGACACACCTACGAGCAGTACTTC.

The V call is TRBV19, the J call TRBJ1-2; possibly TRBD1 for D (5 bases). Trimming left V 1 base short and J 8 bases short, with 17 bases between. From germline, CDR1 is LNHDA and CDR2 SQIVND (reference sequence). This CDR3 has 15 residues. CDR3 nucleotides: TGTGCCAGTAGTATAGCTGAGACAGCGGGAGTCGGCTACACCTTC. Protein sequence: CASSIAETAGVGYTF.

V usage is TRBV27 and J usage is TRBJ1-1; a possible D gene is TRBD1 (5 bases). CDR3 length: 16 residues. The germline CDR1 and CDR2 sequences are MNHEY and SMNVEV (reference sequence). V lost 6 bases and J lost 1, with 18 bases in between. The CDR3 sequence is CASRRLWTGRNTEAFF. In DNA, the CDR3 is TGTGCCAGCAGGCGGCTGTGGACGGGACGGAACACTGAAGCTTTCTTT.

This sequence joins TRBV30 and TRBJ2-7; 7 bases line up with TRBD1. The CDR3 is 14 residues long. The V gene's germline CDR1 is GTSNPN and CDR2 SVGIG (reference sequence). V lost 3 bases and J lost 0; bases outside the gene matches: 5. CDR3 nucleotides: TGTGCCTGGAGCCCCGGACAGGCCTCCTACGAGCAGTACTTC. It encodes CAWSPGQASYEQYF.

The J gene is TRBJ2-1, the V gene TRBV7-3; TRBD1 matches at 7 bases. Unmatched junction bases numbered 4, after V lost 2 bases and J lost 3 bases. The CDR3 consists of 15 residues. The germline gives CDR1 SGHTA, CDR2 FQGTGA. This CDR3 is CASSLEPGGYNEQFF. CDR3 bases: TGTGCCAGCAGCTTAGAACCAGGGGGCTACAATGAGCAGTTCTTC.

The chain uses TRBV18 and TRBJ2-5; 7 bases are shared with TRBD1. CDR1 is KGHSH, CDR2 LQKENI, per germline. J was trimmed by 3 bases and V by 5 bases; bases with no gene match: 3. The length of the CDR3 is 13 residues. DNA of the CDR3: TGTGCCAGCTCAAAAGGGACAGAAGAGACCCAGTACTTC. Amino acid sequence: CASSKGTEETQYF.

V and J are TRBV2 and TRBJ1-4; no firm D call. This CDR3 is 15 amino acids long. Germline V CDR1 and CDR2: SNHLY, FYNNEI. V was cut by 3 bases and J by 0 bases, with 8 bases left in between. The CDR3 coding sequence is TGTGCCAGCAGTGAGGAGAGATCAACTAATGAAAAACTGTTTTTT. Amino acid sequence: CASSEERSTNEKLFF.

The chain recombines TRBV28 with TRBJ1-2; D perhaps matches TRBD1 (6 bases). V was clipped by 8 bases and J by 3 bases, with 22 bases between them. Germline V gives CDR1 MDHEN, CDR2 SYDVKM. This CDR3 is 16 amino acids long. The CDR3 sequence: CASYSQTGTADYGYTF. CDR3 coding DNA: TGTGCCAGCTATTCTCAAACAGGGACCGCCGACTATGGCTACACCTTC.

A single count supports this clone. The V and J genes are TRBV28 and TRBJ1-4; D is unresolved. Trimming took 10 bases from V and 8 from J, leaving 17 bases between them. The germline CDR1 and CDR2 sequences are MDHEN and SYDVKM. The CDR3 loop spans 13 amino acids. The CDR3 DNA is TGTGCCACCAGAAAGGGAGGTGGGGAAAAACTGTTTTTT. Amino acid sequence: CATRKGGGEKLFF.

This clone was found once. The chain uses TRBV2 and TRBJ1-5, with D hard to call. Trimming cost V 3 bases and J 0 bases, with 15 bases left between them. The length of the CDR3 is 17 residues. Germline lookup yields CDR1 SNHLY and CDR2 FYNNEI. This chain's CDR3 is CASSDWNMINSNQPQHF. The CDR3, as DNA: TGTGCCAGCAGTGACTGGAACATGATAAATAGCAATCAGCCCCAGCATTTT.

The chain uses TRBV21-1 and TRBJ2-1. TRBV21-1 constitutes a pseudogene. CDR3 length: 17 amino acids. The CDR3 region is CASSVRDATGNGDEQFF. The CDR3 DNA is TGTGCCAGCAGCGTACGGGACGCCACCGGGAATGGCGATGAGCAGTTCTTC.

V and J are TRBV5-4 and TRBJ1-4, with no clear D. Per the germline V gene, CDR1 is SGHNT and CDR2 is YYREEE (reference sequence). The CDR3 sequence is 14 residues long. V gave up 0 bases and J gave up 7 bases, with 10 bases separating them. CDR3: CASSLDTRGEKLFF. For the CDR3, the DNA is TGTGCCAGCAGCTTGGACACCAGAGGTGAAAAACTGTTTTTT.

The chain combines TRBV7-8 with TRBJ2-3; D is unresolved. V was shortened by 1 base and J by 1 base, with 12 bases between the two germline ends. The CDR3 consists of 16 residues. The V gene's germline CDR1 is SGHVS and CDR2 FQNEAQ. CDR3: CASSLEACRGTDTQYF. In nucleotides, the CDR3 is TGTGCCAGCAGCTTAGAAGCGTGCAGAGGCACAGATACGCAGTATTTT.

This chain uses TRBV27 with TRBJ2-1; TRBD1 matches 9 bases. This CDR3 has 16 amino acids. Germline V gene lookup returns CDR1 MNHEY and CDR2 SMNVEV (reference sequence). V lost 5 bases to trimming and J lost 5 bases; unmatched junction nucleotides: 10. CDR3 in amino acids: CASSLDRGYPHNEQFF. CDR3 DNA sequence: TGTGCCAGCAGTCTCGACAGGGGGTATCCCCACAATGAGCAGTTCTTC.

The chain is built from TRBV7-9 and TRBJ1-4, with D unresolved. This CDR3 has 16 amino acids. The germline V gene has CDR1 SEHNR and CDR2 FQNEAQ (reference sequence). Trimming shortened V by 2 bases and J by 1 base, and 11 bases separated the two germline ends. In DNA, the CDR3 is TGTGCCAGCAGCTTATCTGCGATACGAACTAATGAAAAACTGTTTTTT. Its protein is CASSLSAIRTNEKLFF.